This entry describes one T cell receptor beta chain. The specificity of this receptor is unknown. No quality values exist for individual bases; no much larger clone is one base distant. The CDR3 covers 17 residues, taking in both the cysteine and the phenylalanine. CDR3 DNA only is kept here, 51 bases in frame from base 1. V loses 4 bases at its end and J loses 4 bases; junction bases beyond the gene matches: 9. Based on the germline V gene, the CDR1 and CDR2 sequences are ENHRY and SYGVKD. This entry is derived from a study of shared clonotypes between healthy human individuals (dated by TCRdb to 2020 to 2021). Regarding the complete study: The cohort comprised a couple of women and a few men aged 18 to 49 years. Blood TCR repertoires of five healthy adults were deeply sequenced to estimate repertoire size and the extent of clonotype sharing between individuals. Each donor's leukapheresis produced roughly between about 0.8 and 10 billion PBMCs. Per donor, three plates each were used for CD4 naive and CD4 memory, two for CD8 naive, and one for CD8 memory. To increase sequencing depth and limit assay-specific biases, TCR repertoire library preparation and sequencing were carried out by different laboratories using diverse techniques.

What the study reported, not specific to this receptor: The genetic and exposure-history diversity represented was limited by the small number of donors. Rarefaction of sorted-subset datasets indicated incomplete sequencing despite the large sequencing depth. Pairwise subsampling led to the expectation that sequencing depth would affect the degree of clonotype sharing among donors. About 4.5% of naive CD4, approximately 3.7% of naive CD8, roughly 2.5% of memory CD4, and 0.4% of memory CD8 clonotypes were shared across several donors. Sampling was restricted to blood, and TCR repertoires in tissues likely differ from the TCR repertoires found in blood. Higher generation probabilities were observed for clonotypes shared by all four sorted-subset donors than for non-shared clonotypes. Naive subsets generally had larger estimated clonotype richness than memory subsets did.

CD8 naive samples were CD45RO-negative cells positively selected for CCR7, giving a CD45RA+CCR7+ population that excluded TemRA cells. Healthy HIV-negative adults with no recently reported acute infections or vaccinations were included as donors. All donors were Caucasian adults living in Nashville, Tennessee, USA. Blood was collected by leukapheresis, and PBMCs were isolated by Ficoll-Histopaque density gradient centrifugation and then cryopreserved in liquid nitrogen vapor phase. Analytical flow cytometry was used to check the purity and quantity of every magnetically sorted T cell population. Genomic DNA was isolated from each sorted fraction and quantified by UV absorbance on a Nanodrop 2000c. Using the deep immunoSEQ assay, multiplex PCR amplified TCR CDR3 regions from genomic DNA. For each cell subset, the extracted genomic DNA was distributed evenly across all wells of several immunoSEQ 96-well plates, and each plate served as one replicate. For sorted subsets, 150 to 250 ng of genomic DNA, equivalent to tens of thousands of T cell genomes, went into each replicate PCR. The purified libraries were quantified using a Qubit 3.0 fluorometer, sized with a Bioanalyzer 2100, and then quantified again using the KAPA Library Quantification kit. Each immunoSEQ 96-well plate was sequenced on its own single-read 150-cycle Illumina NextSeq 550 flow cell. The study's processing was this. Because only junctional sequences without quality scores were contained in the immunoSEQ output, filtering matching that applied to full-length reads could not be performed. Sequences were annotated with PyIR, a Python wrapper for IgBLAST v1.9, using IMGT germline references to assign V/J genes and CDR3. Any read was removed if the V/J assignment was weak (E-value above 1e-6), the CDR3 was missing, or the read contained stop codons, out-of-frame junctions, or ambiguous translated residues. V3J clonotypes were defined as sequences sharing the same inferred V gene, J gene, and CDR3 amino acid sequence. The percentage overlap between two repertoires was calculated by dividing the number of shared unique clonotypes by the size of the smaller repertoire. RTK rarefaction, the Chao1 estimator, and Recon v2.1 estimates of unobserved clonotypes were used to assess repertoire richness. For all TCRbeta clonotypes obtained by the gDNA method from four donors, generation probabilities were computed with OLGA. The table was pulled from immuneACCESS by TCRdb, which kept in-frame rearrangements only. Such tables lose some clones; where checked, under half of the loss comes from unresolved V genes, and the rest has no known cause. The DNA was the basis for D and trimming; V, J and clone size are from that table. The sample table shows about 870,000 clones, and 80% to 95% are seen once. The ten largest account for approximately 25% of the sample.

The rearrangement combines TRBV10-3 with TRBJ2-2; TRBD2 matches 10 bases in the middle. The clonotype originates from a man aged 30 to 45 in good health. The sequenced sample was naive CD8+ T cells sorted from blood. Per the publication, the cell subset or site label means: CD45RA+CCR7+. At the DNA level, the sequence is TGTGCCATCAGTGCTAAGGCTAGCGGGAGCGGCACCGGGGAGCTGTTTTTT. Its product reads: CAISAKASGSGTGELFF.